These 32 T cell receptor beta chains originate from one sample sequenced in a study of T-cell reconstitution after alpha-beta-depleted transplantation in children. The TCRbeta library incorporated unique molecular identifiers. TCRdb redid the calling of the PCR reads with MiXCR, one entry per CDR3 protein. This sample has over 450,000 distinct CDR3 sequences, with roughly a tenth found just once. The specimen comprised PBMCs, sampled before TCRalphabeta/CD19-depleted stem cell transplant. The receptors come from a child under 10 years old with inherited bone marrow failure, due to receive a stem cell transplant.

At least ten counts were recorded for this clonotype. The rearrangement uses TRBV15 and TRBJ2-2; no clear D. The CDR3 is made up of 15 amino acids. Trimming pared 0 bases from V and 4 bases from J, leaving 9 bases between. CDR1 LNHNV and CDR2 YYDKDF come from the germline V gene (reference sequence). CDR3 in DNA: TGTGCCACCAGCAGAGATCGGGCCCCCACCGGGGAGCTGTTTTTT. Its protein product is CATSRDRAPTGELFF.

This clonotype was seen at least ten times. The chain uses TRBV2 and TRBJ1-1, with D unresolved. The CDR3 totals 11 residues. The germline V gene has CDR1 SNHLY and CDR2 FYNNEI. The CDR3 DNA follows: TGTGCTGCTGGGCCGAACACTGAAGCTTTCTTT. Translating gives CAAGPNTEAFF.

The gene calls are TRBV11-2 and TRBJ1-6; D not certain. The CDR3 is 15 residues long. Per the germline V gene, CDR1 is SGHAT and CDR2 is FQNNGV. With 5 bases removed from V and 10 bases from J, the gap between germline ends came to 18 bases. Here the CDR3 reads CASSPGFRAVSPLHF. CDR3 nucleotide sequence: TGTGCCAGCAGCCCGGGATTTCGGGCGGTGTCACCCCTCCACTTT.

The sample holds a few counts of this clonotype. DNA of the CDR3: TGTGCCAGCAGCCTCGGGAGGGCCCAAGAGACCCAGTACTTC. Translating gives CASSLGRAQETQYF. The J gene is TRBJ2-5, the V gene TRBV12-3 or TRBV12-4, with 8 bases aligning to TRBD2. The CDR3 runs to 14 residues. The J segment lost 1 base and the V segment lost 6 bases, leaving 4 bases of the junction unmatched.

This clonotype was seen a handful of times. The V gene is TRBV10-3, the J gene TRBJ1-3; 9 nucleotides match TRBD1. Unmatched junction bases numbered 8, after V lost 9 bases and J lost 8 bases. Germline values: CDR1 ENHRY, CDR2 SYGVKD. This CDR3 has 13 residues. CDR3 in DNA: TGTGCCATTGCGGGACAGGGCATTGACACCATATATTTT. Amino acid sequence: CAIAGQGIDTIYF.

This clonotype showed up many times. The chain couples TRBV5-6 to TRBJ2-3; unclear D gene. Per the germline V gene, CDR1 is SGHDT and CDR2 is YYEEEE. V lost 0 bases and J 5 bases, leaving 10 bases between the germline ends. This CDR3 comprises 14 residues. In DNA form, the CDR3 reads TGTGCCAGCAGCTTGGAGTTATCGAGAGATACGCAGTATTTT. It codes for CASSLELSRDTQYF.

This clonotype was recorded at least ten times. The chain combines TRBV20-1 with TRBJ2-2; no clear D. In germline, CDR1 is DFQATT, CDR2 SNEGSKA (reference sequence). This CDR3 comprises 15 residues. The V and J ends lost 5 bases and 5 bases respectively, with 18 bases between them. CDR3: CSAATSGRATGELFF. In DNA, the CDR3 is TGCAGTGCTGCTACGTCCGGACGAGCAACCGGGGAGCTGTTTTTT.

This chain connects TRBV5-6 to TRBJ2-7; TRBD1 or TRBD2 may be the D gene (5 bases each). Trimming pared 9 bases from V and 4 bases from J, leaving 14 bases between. This CDR3 is built from 12 residues. CDR1 and CDR2 (germline): SGHDT, YYEEEE. The CDR3 nucleotides read TGTGCCATGAGCTTGGGGGTTTACGAGCAGTACTTC. Translation: CAMSLGVYEQYF.

The genes are TRBV7-2 and TRBJ2-7; D is possibly TRBD1 or TRBD2 (5 bases each). The ends were cut back, 5 bases at V and 3 bases at J, with 11 bases in the middle. There are 13 residues in the CDR3. Germline V gene data show CDR1 as SGHTA and CDR2 as FQGNSA. The CDR3 coding sequence is TGTGCCAGCAGCGGGACGGCCGGCTACGAGCAGTACTTC. It yields the protein CASSGTAGYEQYF.

In this sample, this clonotype turned up a few times. This sequence joins TRBV2 and TRBJ1-2; TRBD1 matches 9 bases. Unmatched junction bases numbered 5, after V lost 8 bases and J lost 7 bases. The germline CDR1 and CDR2 sequences are SNHLY and FYNNEI. CDR3 length: 12 residues. This CDR3 reads CASGQGSGGYTF. CDR3 in DNA: TGTGCCAGCGGACAGGGGAGCGGTGGCTACACCTTC.

In this sample, this clonotype turned up many times. V usage is TRBV6-5 and J usage is TRBJ1-1; no firm D call. This CDR3 is built from 12 residues. V dropped 6 bases and J dropped 4 bases, with 9 bases sitting between them. The germline V gene encodes CDR1 MNHEY and CDR2 SVGAGI. The CDR3 here is CASRAEGTEAFF. For the CDR3, the DNA is TGTGCCAGCAGGGCTGAGGGCACTGAAGCTTTCTTT.

V is TRBV7-9 and J is TRBJ2-5; no reliable D call. The V end lost 4 bases, the J end lost 8 bases, and 8 bases lay between the germline ends. This CDR3 spans 11 amino acids. CDR1 is SEHNR, CDR2 FQNEAQ, per germline (reference sequence). CDR3 in DNA: TGTGCCAGCAGCTCGACCGCCACCCAGTACTTC. Its protein product is CASSSTATQYF.

This clonotype was recorded at least ten times. The rearrangement links TRBV5-1 to TRBJ2-3; the match to TRBD2 covers 11 bases. The V gene's germline CDR1 is SGHRS and CDR2 YFSETQ. This CDR3 has 15 residues. V lost 4 bases to trimming and J lost 3 bases; unmatched junction nucleotides: 4. The CDR3 reads CASSTSGSSTDTQYF. CDR3 nucleotide sequence: TGCGCCAGCAGCACTAGCGGGAGTTCAACAGATACGCAGTATTTT. The full variable domain, completed using reference TRBV5-1 and TRBJ2-3, is KAGVTQTPRYLIKTRGQQVTLSCSPISGHRSVSWYQQTPGQGLQFLFEYFSETQRNKGNFPGRFSGRQFSNSRSEMNVSTLELGDSALYLCASSTSGSSTDTQYFGPGTRLTVL.

This clonotype was found many times. This chain uses TRBV11-2 with TRBJ1-2; D is unresolved. The ends were cut back, 1 base at V and 4 bases at J, with 16 bases in the middle. This CDR3 contains 16 residues. Germline loops: CDR1 SGHAT, CDR2 FQNNGV. The CDR3 loop is CASSLVTVDLSYGYTF. The CDR3 bases are TGTGCCAGCAGCTTAGTTACAGTCGACTTATCCTATGGCTACACCTTC.

This clonotype has only a few counts. The gene calls are TRBV3-1 and TRBJ1-3, with D perhaps matching TRBD1 (5 bases). This CDR3 has 16 amino acids. Germline CDR1 and CDR2: LGHDT and YNNKEL (reference sequence). Deletions cut 0 bases from V and 4 bases from J, with 13 bases between. The CDR3 loop reads CASSQEAGRSGNTIYF. CDR3 in DNA: TGTGCCAGCAGCCAAGAAGCGGGACGGTCAGGAAACACCATATATTTT. Based on the CDR3 plus reference TRBV3-1 and TRBJ1-3, the full variable domain is DTAVSQTPKYLVTQMGNDKSIKCEQNLGHDTMYWYKQDSKKFLKIMFSYNNKELIINETVPNRFSPKSPDKAHLNLHINSLELGDSAVYFCASSQEAGRSGNTIYFGEGSWLTVV.

This clonotype was counted only a few times. J is TRBJ2-7 and V is TRBV6-5; 7 bases agree with TRBD2. V lost 2 bases, J lost 3 bases, and 16 bases stayed unmatched. Looked up from germline, CDR1 is MNHEY and CDR2 is SVGAGI. CDR3 length equals 18 residues. The CDR3: CASSYPSPSGRQLYEQYF. The CDR3 nucleotides read TGTGCCAGCAGTTACCCCTCCCCTAGCGGCCGACAGCTCTACGAGCAGTACTTC.

The rearrangement joins TRBV6-5 to TRBJ2-7; D not resolved. The CDR3 has 11 residues. Trimming left V 2 bases short and J 12 bases short, with 11 bases between. Germline CDR1 MNHEY, CDR2 SVGAGI. The DNA of the CDR3 is TGTGCCAGCAGTTACCGGGCGCACTGGTACTTC. Protein sequence: CASSYRAHWYF.

This clonotype was observed many times. The chain recombines TRBV5-5 with TRBJ1-3, with D perhaps matching TRBD1 (5 bases). This CDR3 has 16 amino acids. CDR1 is SGHKS, CDR2 YYEKEE, per germline (reference sequence). V was cut by 4 bases and J by 3 bases, with 17 bases left in between. This chain's CDR3 is CASSMLLGPGGNTIYF. CDR3 bases: TGTGCCAGCAGCATGCTTTTGGGGCCTGGTGGAAACACCATATATTTT. Combining the CDR3 with reference TRBV5-5 and TRBJ1-3 gives the whole variable domain DAGVTQSPTHLIKTRGQQVTLRCSPISGHKSVSWYQQVLGQGPQFIFQYYEKEERGRGNFPDRFSARQFPNYSSELNVNALLLGDSALYLCASSMLLGPGGNTIYFGEGSWLTVV.

In the case of this clonotype: This sequence may be a read error, since a much larger clone differs from it by one base. The rearrangement links TRBV20-1 to TRBJ2-3; D ambiguous. Trimming left V 6 bases short and J 6 bases short, with 19 bases between. In germline, CDR1 is DFQATT, CDR2 SNEGSKA (reference sequence). The CDR3 loop spans 14 amino acids. The CDR3 reads CSAPRYQTTDTQYF. In DNA form, the CDR3 reads TGCAGTGCACCTCGGTACCAAACTACGGATACGCAGTATTTT.

The genes are TRBV15 and TRBJ2-7; 15 positions agree with TRBD2. The trim removed 0 bases at V and 4 bases at J, leaving 4 bases unmatched. The germline gives CDR1 LNHNV, CDR2 YYDKDF (reference sequence). The CDR3 length is 17 residues. The CDR3: CATSREGLAGGRYEQYF. The CDR3 nucleotides read TGTGCCACCAGCAGAGAGGGACTAGCGGGAGGACGGTACGAGCAGTACTTC.

This clonotype was seen ten or more times. V is TRBV20-1 and J is TRBJ1-2, with TRBD1 matching over 7 bases. Germline-derived CDR1 and CDR2 are DFQATT and SNEGSKA (reference sequence). V dropped 5 bases and J dropped 6; count of bases not matched to a gene: 0. The CDR3 is 10 residues long. CDR3 loop: CSAGTDGYTF. The CDR3 DNA is TGCAGTGCTGGGACAGATGGCTACACCTTC.

This clonotype came up a few times. The chain combines TRBV7-9 with TRBJ2-7, with 7 bases aligning to TRBD2. V lost 1 base to trimming and J lost 6 bases; unmatched junction nucleotides: 3. From germline, CDR1 is SEHNR and CDR2 FQNEAQ (reference sequence). The CDR3 contains 13 residues. DNA for the CDR3: TGTGCCAGCAGCTTAGAAGCGGGAAGCGAGCAGTACTTC. Protein: CASSLEAGSEQYF. Combining the CDR3 with reference TRBV7-9 and TRBJ2-7 gives the whole variable domain DTGVSQNPRHKITKRGQNVTFRCDPISEHNRLYWYRQTLGQGPEFLTYFQNEAQLEKSRLLSDRFSAERPKGSFSTLEIQRTEQGDSAMYLCASSLEAGSEQYFGPGTRLTVT.

There are many counts of this clonotype. The chain joins TRBV7-9 to TRBJ2-2; D perhaps matches TRBD2 (6 bases). V was trimmed by 3 bases and J by 5 bases, leaving 16 bases between them. Germline CDR1 is SEHNR and CDR2 is FQNEAQ (reference sequence). CDR3 length: 16 residues. CDR3 sequence (DNA): TGTGCCAGCAGCTTCTCGCGGGACTCTCCTACCGGGGAGCTGTTTTTT. Translation gives CASSFSRDSPTGELFF.

This clonotype was recorded many times. The junction departs from germline at one end; a sequencing error may be responsible. The J gene is TRBJ2-1, the V gene TRBV6-1; TRBD2 agrees at 7 bases. Germline V gives CDR1 MNHNS, CDR2 SASEGT. CDR3 length: 18 residues. The CDR3 DNA sequence: TGTGCCATCAGTGAAGCGGGGCCGCTAGCCAGCTCCTACAATGAGCAGTTCTTC. Its translation is CAISEAGPLASSYNEQFF.

This clonotype has at least ten counts. This chain links TRBV11-2 with TRBJ2-2; perhaps TRBD1 as D (6 bases). CDR3 length: 15 amino acids. V lost 8 bases to trimming and J lost 3 bases, with 16 bases between them. Per germline, CDR1 SGHAT and CDR2 FQNNGV. This CDR3 reads CASRQQGAHTGELFF. CDR3 DNA: TGTGCCAGCCGCCAACAGGGAGCTCACACCGGGGAGCTGTTTTTT.

This clonotype came up a few times. The rearrangement uses TRBV20-1 and TRBJ2-7; TRBD2 might be the D (6 bases). V lost 6 bases, J lost 4 bases, and 19 bases lay in between. There are 14 residues in the CDR3. Germline loops: CDR1 DFQATT, CDR2 SNEGSKA (reference sequence). CDR3 DNA: TGCAGTGCCCCAACCGTGGCGGGACTGTACGAGCAGTACTTC. Protein product: CSAPTVAGLYEQYF.

This clonotype occurred once. One junction end does not reproduce the germline sequence, and a read error may be involved. The chain has TRBV11-2 and TRBJ2-1; 9 positions match TRBD2. CDR3 length: 15 residues. CDR1 is SGHAT and CDR2 is FQNNGV in the germline V gene. The CDR3 loop reads CATHGGREGSNDQFF. CDR3 sequence (DNA): TGTGCCACCCACGGGGGGCGGGAGGGCAGCAATGACCAGTTCTTC.

Only a few counts were recorded for this clonotype. The rearrangement links TRBV5-1 to TRBJ2-6; D is undetermined. The CDR3 length is 15 residues. The V gene's germline CDR1 is SGHRS and CDR2 YFSETQ. Trimming cost V 2 bases and J 0 bases, with 6 bases left between them. The CDR3 DNA follows: TGCGCCAGCAGCTTCTCGAACTCTGGGGCCAACGTCCTGACTTTC. Residues: CASSFSNSGANVLTF.

This clonotype showed up many times. The chain links TRBV7-2 to TRBJ1-5; D might be TRBD1 (6 bases). Per the germline V gene, CDR1 is SGHTA and CDR2 is FQGNSA. V gave up 5 bases and J gave up 5 bases, with 13 bases separating them. This CDR3 comprises 14 residues. This chain's CDR3 is CASSPTGADQPQHF. The CDR3 region has the DNA TGTGCCAGCAGCCCTACGGGGGCGGATCAGCCCCAGCATTTT.

This clonotype has ten or more counts. The chain carries TRBV27 and TRBJ2-3, with 9 nucleotides matching TRBD1. The V and J ends lost 5 bases and 4 bases, in that order; junction bases with no gene match: 7. The CDR3 totals 15 residues. Germline-derived CDR1 and CDR2 are MNHEY and SMNVEV (reference sequence). The CDR3 sequence: CASSDLQGAADTQYF. CDR3 DNA sequence: TGTGCCAGCAGTGACCTACAGGGGGCAGCAGATACGCAGTATTTT.

The table lists this clonotype with many counts. The genes are TRBV11-2 and TRBJ2-7, with 10 bases identical to TRBD2. The junction had 9 bases not matched to a gene; V was cut back by 5 bases and J by 2 bases. There are 16 residues in the CDR3. CDR1 SGHAT and CDR2 FQNNGV come from the germline V gene. The CDR3, as DNA: TGTGCCAGCAGCGTGAGGGCTAGCGGGAGCCCCTACGAGCAGTACTTC. It specifies CASSVRASGSPYEQYF.

With regard to this clonotype: A much bigger clone sits one base away, suggesting this may be a read error. The rearrangement uses TRBV7-2 and TRBJ2-1; possibly TRBD1 or TRBD2 for D (6 bases each). Germline values: CDR1 SGHTA, CDR2 FQGNSA. Trimming pared 11 bases from V and 0 bases from J, leaving 14 bases between. The CDR3 is made up of 14 amino acids. The CDR3 region has the DNA TGTGCCTCGGGGGCGAGTATCTCCTACAATGAGCAGTTCTTC. Protein sequence: CASGASISYNEQFF.